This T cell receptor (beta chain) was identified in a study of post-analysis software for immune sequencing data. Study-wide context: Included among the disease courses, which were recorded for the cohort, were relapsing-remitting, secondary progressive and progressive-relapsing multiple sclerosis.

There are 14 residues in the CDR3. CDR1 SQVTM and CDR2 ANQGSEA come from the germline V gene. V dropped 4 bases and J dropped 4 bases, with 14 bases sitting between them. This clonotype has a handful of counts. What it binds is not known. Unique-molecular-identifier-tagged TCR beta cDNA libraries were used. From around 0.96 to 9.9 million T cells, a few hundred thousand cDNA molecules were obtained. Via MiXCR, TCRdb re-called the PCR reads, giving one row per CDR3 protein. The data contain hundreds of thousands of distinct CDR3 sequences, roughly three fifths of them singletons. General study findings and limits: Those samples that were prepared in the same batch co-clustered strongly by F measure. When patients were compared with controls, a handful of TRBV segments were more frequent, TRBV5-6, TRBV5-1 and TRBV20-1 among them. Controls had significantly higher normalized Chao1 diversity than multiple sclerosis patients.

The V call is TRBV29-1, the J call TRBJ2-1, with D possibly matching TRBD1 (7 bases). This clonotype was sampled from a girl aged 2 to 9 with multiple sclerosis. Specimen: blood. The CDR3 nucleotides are TGCAGCGTTGGGGGGGACAGACTGTACAATGAGCAGTTCTTC. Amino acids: CSVGGDRLYNEQFF.